This T cell receptor (beta chain) is drawn from a study of vaccination effects on CD4 cells after COVID-19. Study-wide findings and caveats: Limitations: small convalescent group and missing early post-infection timepoints.

Trimming cost V 4 bases and J 8 bases, with 12 bases left between them. The CDR3 extends over 14 amino acids. Germline values: CDR1 SNHLY, CDR2 FYNNEI. ViraFEST assay sequencing came after antigen-specific CD4+ T cells were expanded with viral peptide pools. Isolating CD4+ T cells followed less than 11 days of culture. None of these healthy vaccinees had been infected with SARS-CoV-2 before vaccination. Cells had half their medium changed to IL-2 medium on days 3 and 7. Sequencing was performed with immunoSEQ multiplex PCR; in TCRdb, only in-frame clones are kept and a portion is missing. The sample lists 25,000 to 30,000 clones; about 81% were seen once. A note on this clone: The antigen is not known.

This chain links TRBV2 with TRBJ1-6; D remains unclear. Sequencing used CD4+ T cells from PBMCs cultured with SARS-CoV-2 spike peptides, obtained before COVID-19 vaccination. The receptor was isolated from a human donor who received a COVID-19 vaccine. The CDR3 sequence: CASSARFGDSPLHF. The DNA for the CDR3 is TGTGCCAGCAGTGCGCGATTTGGAGATTCACCCCTCCACTTT.